Listed here are 11 T cell receptor beta chains from one sample, sequenced in a study of cytomegalovirus exposure and HLA in healthy donors. Vbeta (60) and Jbeta (13) primers were used in the PCR. The data were produced by immunoSEQ multiplex PCR, yet TCRdb's version contains in-frame clones alone and is incomplete. This table holds some 75,000 clones. The specimen sequenced was PBMCs. The receptors were sampled from a man in his forties in good health and CMV-seronegative.

The rearrangement joins TRBV7-9 to TRBJ2-1; TRBD2 agrees at 11 bases. The V and J ends lost 2 bases and 6 bases, in that order; junction bases with no gene match: 3. CDR1 is SEHNR, CDR2 FQNEAQ, per germline (reference sequence). The CDR3 extends over 15 amino acids. CDR3 sequence reads: CASSLTGTSGNEQFF. The DNA for the CDR3 is TGTGCCAGCAGCTTAACCGGGACTAGCGGCAATGAGCAGTTCTTC.

The rearrangement links TRBV30 to TRBJ1-4, with a weak D call TRBD1 (5 bases). Trimming pared 4 bases from V and 2 bases from J, leaving 5 bases between. The CDR3 consists of 12 residues. CDR1 and CDR2 from the germline V gene are GTSNPN and SVGIG (reference sequence). As DNA, the CDR3 is TGTGCCTGGACAGGGACTAATGAAAAACTGTTTTTT. Its translation: CAWTGTNEKLFF.

V is TRBV7-6 and J is TRBJ2-7, with a weak D call TRBD2 (5 bases). CDR1 is SGHVS, CDR2 FNYEAQ, per germline. V lost 1 base to trimming and J lost 2 bases, with 15 bases between them. The CDR3 is 16 amino acids. CDR3 sequence reads: CASSLEPLNGAYEQYF. In DNA form, the CDR3 reads TGTGCCAGCAGCTTAGAGCCCCTTAACGGGGCCTACGAGCAGTACTTC.

The chain couples TRBV4-3 to TRBJ2-3; D possibly corresponds to TRBD2 (6 bases). Germline CDR1 and CDR2: LGHNA and YSLEER. The V gene lost 0 bases and the J gene lost 4 bases, with 26 bases spanning the gap. The CDR3 extends over 20 amino acids. The CDR3 protein is CASSQDTRGYGSGQADTQYF. The CDR3 DNA reads TGCGCCAGCAGCCAAGATACCCGGGGTTACGGGAGCGGTCAGGCAGATACGCAGTATTTT.

The V and J genes are TRBV9 and TRBJ2-1; no reliable D call. The CDR3 extends over 13 amino acids. V dropped 4 bases and J dropped 2 bases, with 7 bases sitting between them. From germline, CDR1 is SGDLS and CDR2 YYNGEE. CDR3: CASSPQTYNEQFF. For the CDR3, the DNA is TGTGCCAGCAGCCCCCAGACCTACAATGAGCAGTTCTTC.

The chain couples TRBV10-3 to TRBJ1-1, with D tentatively TRBD1 (5 bases). Trimming left V 4 bases short and J 4 bases short, with 7 bases between. CDR1 and CDR2 from the germline V gene are ENHRY and SYGVKD. The CDR3 has 12 residues. The DNA for the CDR3 is TGTGCCATCAGTGGGGACTTCACTGAAGCTTTCTTT. Its translation: CAISGDFTEAFF.

The V call is TRBV9, the J call TRBJ2-2; TRBD2 might be the D (5 bases). Germline V CDR1 and CDR2: SGDLS, YYNGEE. The CDR3 has 16 amino acids. V lost 0 bases and J lost 4, with 13 bases in between. The CDR3 DNA is TGTGCCAGCAGCGTAGCGAACACTCGGGGCACCGGGGAGCTGTTTTTT. This sequence encodes CASSVANTRGTGELFF.

This sequence joins TRBV14 and TRBJ2-7; the D is unclear. The CDR3 has 13 amino acids. Trimming cost V 2 bases and J 3 bases, with 8 bases left between them. Per the germline V gene, CDR1 is SGHDN and CDR2 is FVKESK. CDR3 DNA: TGTGCCAGCAGCCAAACAAGATTCTACGAGCAGTACTTC. Translating gives CASSQTRFYEQYF.

The J gene is TRBJ1-2, the V gene TRBV7-2; the D gene is possibly TRBD1 (6 bases). The CDR3 length is 13 residues. V shed 1 base and J shed 8 bases, with 11 bases lying between them. The V gene's germline CDR1 is SGHTA and CDR2 FQGNSA. DNA of the CDR3: TGTGCCAGCAGCTTAGACAGGGTAACCGGCTACACCTTC. Translated, it gives CASSLDRVTGYTF.

The chain combines TRBV30 with TRBJ1-2; TRBD1 aligns across 7 bases. With V trimmed by 2 bases and J by 8 bases, 5 bases remained unmatched. The CDR3 is 12 amino acids. Per germline, CDR1 GTSNPN and CDR2 SVGIG (reference sequence). The CDR3 is CAWSPPGQGYTF. CDR3 bases: TGTGCCTGGAGTCCCCCGGGACAGGGCTACACCTTC.

The rearrangement uses TRBV4-3 and TRBJ1-2; D is ambiguous. The CDR3 totals 15 residues. The V gene's germline CDR1 is LGHNA and CDR2 YSLEER. The V end lost 0 bases, the J end lost 4 bases, and 12 bases lay between the germline ends. The CDR3 DNA is TGCGCCAGCAGCCAAGATTTAGAGGGAGGCTATGGCTACACCTTC. This sequence encodes CASSQDLEGGYGYTF.